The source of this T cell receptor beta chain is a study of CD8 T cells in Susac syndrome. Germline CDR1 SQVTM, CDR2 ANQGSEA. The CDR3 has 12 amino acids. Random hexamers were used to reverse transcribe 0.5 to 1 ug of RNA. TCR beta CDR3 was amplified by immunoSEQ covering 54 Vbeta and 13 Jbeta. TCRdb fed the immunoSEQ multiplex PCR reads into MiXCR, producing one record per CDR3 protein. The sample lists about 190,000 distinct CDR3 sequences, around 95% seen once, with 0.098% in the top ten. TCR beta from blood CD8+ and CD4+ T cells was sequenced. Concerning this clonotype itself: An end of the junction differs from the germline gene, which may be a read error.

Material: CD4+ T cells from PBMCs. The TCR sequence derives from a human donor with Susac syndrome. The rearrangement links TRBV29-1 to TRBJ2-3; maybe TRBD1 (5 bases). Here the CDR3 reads CSVPDSTNTQYF. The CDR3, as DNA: TGCAGCGTCCCCGACAGCACAAATACGCAGTATTTT.